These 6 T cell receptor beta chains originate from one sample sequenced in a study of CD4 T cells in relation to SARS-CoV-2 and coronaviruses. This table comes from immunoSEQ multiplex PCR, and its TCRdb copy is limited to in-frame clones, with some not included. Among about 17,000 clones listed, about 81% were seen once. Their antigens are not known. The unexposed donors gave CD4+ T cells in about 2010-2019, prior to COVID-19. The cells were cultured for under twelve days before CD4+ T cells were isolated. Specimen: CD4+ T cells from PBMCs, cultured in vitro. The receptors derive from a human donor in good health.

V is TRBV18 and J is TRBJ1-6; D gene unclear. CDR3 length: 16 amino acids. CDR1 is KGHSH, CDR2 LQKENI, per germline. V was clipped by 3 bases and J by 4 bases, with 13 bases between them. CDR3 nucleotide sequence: TGTGCCAGCTCACCGCGCGGGGATGTATATAATTCACCCCTCCACTTT. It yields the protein CASSPRGDVYNSPLHF.

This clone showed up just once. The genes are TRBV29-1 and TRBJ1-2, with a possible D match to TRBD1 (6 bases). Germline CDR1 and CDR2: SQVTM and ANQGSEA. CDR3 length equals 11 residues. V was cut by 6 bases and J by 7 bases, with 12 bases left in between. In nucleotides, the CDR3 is TGCAGCGTGCGGGGGGGCTTTGGCTACACCTTC. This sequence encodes CSVRGGFGYTF. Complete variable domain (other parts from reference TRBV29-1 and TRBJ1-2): SAVISQKPSRDICQRGTSLTIQCQVDSQVTMMFWYRQQPGQSLTLIATANQGSEATYESGFVIDKFPISRPNLTFSTLTVSNMSPEDSSIYLCSVRGGFGYTFGSGTRLTVV.

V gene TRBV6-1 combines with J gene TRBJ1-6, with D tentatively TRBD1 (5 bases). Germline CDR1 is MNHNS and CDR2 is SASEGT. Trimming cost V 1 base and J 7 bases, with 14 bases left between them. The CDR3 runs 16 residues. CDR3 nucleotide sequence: TGTGCCAGCAGTGAAGTCCCAGGGTTTTTCAATTCACCCCTCCACTTT. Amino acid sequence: CASSEVPGFFNSPLHF.

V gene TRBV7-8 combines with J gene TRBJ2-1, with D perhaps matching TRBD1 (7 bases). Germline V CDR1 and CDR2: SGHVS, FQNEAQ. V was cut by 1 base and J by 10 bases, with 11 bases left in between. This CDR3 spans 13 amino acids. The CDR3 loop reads CASSLDRGGEQFF. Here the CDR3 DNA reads TGTGCCAGCAGCTTAGACAGGGGAGGAGAGCAGTTCTTC.

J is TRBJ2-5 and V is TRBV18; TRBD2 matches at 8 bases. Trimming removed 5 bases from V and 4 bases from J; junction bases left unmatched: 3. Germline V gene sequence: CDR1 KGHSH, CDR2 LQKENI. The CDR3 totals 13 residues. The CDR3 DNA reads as TGTGCCAGCTCAACGGGAGGGACAGAGACCCAGTACTTC. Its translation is CASSTGGTETQYF.

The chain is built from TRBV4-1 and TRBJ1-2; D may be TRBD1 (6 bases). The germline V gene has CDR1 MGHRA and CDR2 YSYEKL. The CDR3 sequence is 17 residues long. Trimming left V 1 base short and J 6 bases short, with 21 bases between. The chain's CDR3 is CASSQVGSQGRVHGYTF. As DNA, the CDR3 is TGCGCCAGCAGCCAAGTTGGGAGCCAGGGGCGAGTCCATGGCTACACCTTC.